Detailed here is one T cell receptor beta chain. The antigen remains unidentified. Germline assignment: CDR1 MNHEY and CDR2 SMNVEV (reference sequence). This CDR3 comprises 14 residues. Trimming removed 6 bases from V and 7 bases from J, with 16 bases in between. These data belong to a study of T cell repertoires in cytomegalovirus infection. Across the whole study: In public TCR beta signatures, there were indications of both CMV infection and matching HLA type.

Study observations and caveats: Ex vivo, HLA-C-restricted CMV-specific TCR beta clonotypes prevailed over the rest of the response. Public TCR beta family frequency separated CMV-and-HLA carriers, including in an independent cohort.

TCRdb analysed the reads with MiXCR anew, one entry per CDR3 protein. The table shows around 440,000 distinct CDR3 sequences, with about 11% occurring only once. Input material: PBMCs. This TCR came from a human donor in good health (CMV status not recorded). Some clones in this sample may be carry-over from other donors' samples. The gene calls are TRBV27 and TRBJ1-5; unclear D gene. The CDR3 region is CASRPRNVWQPQHF. The DNA of the CDR3 is TGTGCCAGCAGGCCTAGAAATGTGTGGCAGCCCCAGCATTTT.